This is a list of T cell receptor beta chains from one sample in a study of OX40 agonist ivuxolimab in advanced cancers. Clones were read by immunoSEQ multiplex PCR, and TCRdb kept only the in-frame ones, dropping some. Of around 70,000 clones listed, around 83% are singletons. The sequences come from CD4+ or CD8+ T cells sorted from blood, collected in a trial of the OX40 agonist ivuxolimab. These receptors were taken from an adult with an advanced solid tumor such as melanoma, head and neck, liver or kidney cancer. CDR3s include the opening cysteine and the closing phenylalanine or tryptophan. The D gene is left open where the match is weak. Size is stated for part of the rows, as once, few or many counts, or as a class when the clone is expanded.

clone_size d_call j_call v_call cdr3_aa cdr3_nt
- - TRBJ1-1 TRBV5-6 CASSLARAGNTEAFF TGTGCCAGCAGCTTGGCCCGCGCAGGGAACACTGAAGCTTTCTTT
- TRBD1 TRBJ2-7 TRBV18 CASSPQQGTYEQYF TGTGCCAGCTCACCACAACAGGGGACCTACGAGCAGTACTTC
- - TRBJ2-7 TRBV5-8 CASSLDQGRYEQYF TGTGCCAGCAGCTTGGACCAGGGGAGATACGAGCAGTACTTC
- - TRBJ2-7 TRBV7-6 CASSPWRLKSSYEQYF TGTGCCAGCAGCCCGTGGCGATTGAAAAGCTCCTACGAGCAGTACTTC
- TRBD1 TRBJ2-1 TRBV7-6 CASSSRQGPYNEQFF TGTGCCAGCAGCTCGAGACAGGGACCCTACAATGAGCAGTTCTTC
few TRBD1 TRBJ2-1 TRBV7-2 CASSLDGTDYNEQFF TGTGCCAGCAGCTTAGATGGGACAGACTACAATGAGCAGTTCTTC
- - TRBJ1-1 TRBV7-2 CASSEQGADTEAFF TGTGCCAGCAGCGAACAAGGGGCGGACACTGAAGCTTTCTTT
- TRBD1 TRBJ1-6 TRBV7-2 CASSFRSGGPSPLHF TGTGCCAGCAGCTTTCGGTCAGGGGGACCTTCACCCCTCCACTTT
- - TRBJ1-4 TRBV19 CASSKPGQLGGEKLFF TGTGCCAGTAGTAAACCGGGGCAGCTCGGGGGTGAAAAACTGTTTTTT
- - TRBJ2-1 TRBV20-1 CSAADSGEQFF TGCAGTGCGGCGGACTCCGGAGAGCAGTTCTTC
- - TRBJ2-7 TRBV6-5 CASSRPRDSGFEQYF TGTGCCAGCAGCCGGCCCCGGGACAGCGGGTTCGAGCAGTACTTC
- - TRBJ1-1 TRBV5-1 CASSRTGVTEAFF TGCGCCAGCAGCCGGACGGGGGTCACTGAAGCTTTCTTT
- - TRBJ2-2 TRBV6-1 CASSVHIQYTGELFF TGTGCCAGCAGTGTTCACATACAGTACACCGGGGAGCTGTTTTTT
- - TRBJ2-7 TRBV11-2 CASSLVALEQYF TGTGCCAGCAGCTTAGTCGCGCTCGAGCAGTACTTC
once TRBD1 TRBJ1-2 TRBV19 CASSGGAGNSGYTF TGTGCCAGTTCAGGGGGCGCAGGTAACTCTGGCTACACCTTC
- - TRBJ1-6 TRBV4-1 CASSQLGQRMYNSPLHF TGCGCCAGCAGCCAACTCGGACAGCGTATGTATAATTCACCCCTCCACTTT
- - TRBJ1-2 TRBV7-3 CASSSEGNFGYTF TGTGCCAGCAGCTCGGAAGGGAATTTTGGCTACACCTTC
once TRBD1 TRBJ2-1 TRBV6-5 CASIPRGRLYNEQFF TGTGCCAGCATACCCAGGGGGCGATTGTACAATGAGCAGTTCTTC
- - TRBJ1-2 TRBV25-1 CASSPTLSFIDYGYTF TGTGCCAGCAGCCCAACCCTGTCATTTATTGACTATGGCTACACCTTC
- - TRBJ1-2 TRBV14 CASSQEITGWIGYGYTF TGTGCCAGCAGCCAAGAGATCACAGGGTGGATCGGCTATGGCTACACCTTC
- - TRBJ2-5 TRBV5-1 CASSLGRSGVGETQYF TGCGCCAGCAGCTTGGGACGTTCGGGGGTTGGGGAGACCCAGTACTTC
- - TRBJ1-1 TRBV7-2 CASSIAENTEAFF TGTGCCAGCAGCATAGCAGAGAACACTGAAGCTTTCTTT
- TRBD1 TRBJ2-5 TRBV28 CASSPWTGEQETQYF TGTGCCAGCAGTCCATGGACAGGGGAACAAGAGACCCAGTACTTC
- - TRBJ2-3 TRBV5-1 CAGSHSGVSTDTQYF TGCGCCGGATCTCATAGCGGCGTTAGCACAGATACGCAGTATTTT
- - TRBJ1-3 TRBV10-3 CAISGTHGNTIYF TGTGCCATCAGTGGAACGCATGGAAACACCATATATTTT
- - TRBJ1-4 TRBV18 CASSPLRGVDEKLFF TGTGCCAGCTCACCACTTAGGGGAGTAGATGAAAAACTGTTTTTT
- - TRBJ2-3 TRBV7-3 CASSLQGMTDTQYF TGTGCCAGCAGCTTACAGGGTATGACAGATACGCAGTATTTT
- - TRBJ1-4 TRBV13 CASSPLILPGYDEKLFF TGTGCCAGCAGCCCTTTAATCCTCCCAGGGTACGACGAAAAACTGTTTTTT
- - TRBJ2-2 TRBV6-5 CASSRDTAGELFF TGTGCCAGCAGCCGGGACACGGCCGGGGAGCTGTTTTTT
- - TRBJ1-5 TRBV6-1 CASSELSTQPQHF TGTGCCAGCAGTGAACTTTCGACCCAGCCCCAGCATTTT
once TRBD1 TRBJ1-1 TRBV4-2 CASSQDGETGARAFF TGTGCCAGCAGCCAAGATGGTGAGACAGGGGCACGGGCTTTCTTT
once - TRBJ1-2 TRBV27 CASSLTGLNNYGYTF TGTGCCAGCAGTTTAACCGGACTGAATAACTATGGCTACACCTTC